Sequencing of this T cell receptor (beta chain) was carried out in a study of neoadjuvant anti-PD-1 for oral cavity cancer. Whole-study context: Before surgery, most patients got three to four biweekly 3 mg/kg nivolumab doses. Patients without progression received a fourth nivolumab dose around day 43, then surgical resection on days 50-56. Study-wide results and limits: Each response group had just a few patients in TCR analyses.

Sequenced by immunoSEQ multiplex PCR; TCRdb stores in-frame clones only, minus some. The sample shows tens of thousands of clones, around four fifths of them seen only once. This clone has only a few counts. Its antigen remains unknown. PBMCs were not maintained or expanded in culture before analysis. Losses at the gene ends were 3 bases for V and 2 bases for J; bases not matched to a gene: 4. CDR1 is LNHDA and CDR2 is SQIVND in the germline V gene (reference sequence). This CDR3 comprises 15 residues. The sequence was obtained from a person between 40 and 85 years old with oral cavity squamous cell carcinoma. The chain combines TRBV19 with TRBJ2-1, with 7 bases lining up with TRBD1. The starting material was PBMCs, obtained before nivolumab (anti-PD-1) treatment. The chain's CDR3 is CASSIVRGPYNEQFF. Written as DNA, the CDR3 is TGTGCCAGTAGTATTGTAAGGGGGCCCTACAATGAGCAGTTCTTC.